These T cell receptor beta chains were read from a single sample in a study of blood T cell repertoires in COVID-19. Method: immunoSEQ multiplex PCR; TCRdb's copy keeps in-frame clones and lacks some. Here the sample spans roughly 260,000 clones, roughly 87% being singletons. Sequencing input: peripheral blood. The receptors here all came from a woman between 50 and 59 years old who had recovered from COVID-19. Both conserved end residues are part of each CDR3. D genes are given only for firm matches. Not all rows give a size; the values are once, few, many and, for expanded clones, a class.

d_call,v_call,j_call,clone_size,cdr3_aa,cdr3_nt
TRBD1,TRBV5-1,TRBJ1-1,NA,CASSKDRGPWGTEAFF,TGCGCCAGCAGCAAGGACAGGGGACCATGGGGCACTGAAGCTTTCTTT
TRBD2,TRBV6-6,TRBJ2-2,few,CASRRAGANTGELFF,TGTGCCAGCCGCCGTGCGGGGGCGAACACCGGGGAGCTGTTTTTT
NA,TRBV3-1/TRBV3-2,TRBJ1-2,NA,CASTPYLTGVGDGYTF,TGTGCCAGCACTCCCTACTTGACAGGCGTAGGGGATGGCTACACCTTC
NA,TRBV6-6,TRBJ2-6,NA,CAISTGLSGANVLTF,TGTGCCATTTCCACAGGGCTCTCTGGGGCCAACGTCCTGACTTTC
TRBD1,TRBV7-2,TRBJ2-1,NA,CASSPWGQGARGEQFF,TGTGCCAGCAGCCCCTGGGGACAGGGGGCGCGGGGTGAGCAGTTCTTC
NA,TRBV10-3,TRBJ1-5,NA,CAISQGNQPQHF,TGTGCCATCAGCCAGGGGAATCAGCCCCAGCATTTT
NA,TRBV12-3/TRBV12-4,TRBJ1-1,NA,CASSPGGTEAFF,TGTGCCAGCAGCCCAGGTGGTACTGAAGCTTTCTTT
NA,TRBV12-3/TRBV12-4,TRBJ1-1,few,CASSLWETEAFF,TGTGCCAGCAGTTTATGGGAGACTGAAGCTTTCTTT
TRBD1,TRBV2,TRBJ2-7,NA,CASSSDRVSSYEQYF,TGTGCCAGCAGTTCAGACAGGGTGTCCTCCTACGAGCAGTACTTC
TRBD1,TRBV7-2,TRBJ2-7,NA,CASSSGSGQRREQYF,TGTGCCAGCAGCTCGGGGTCGGGACAGCGAAGGGAGCAGTACTTC
NA,TRBV7-8,TRBJ2-7,NA,CASSLDRWRPYEQYF,TGTGCCAGCAGCTTAGACCGATGGAGGCCCTACGAGCAGTACTTC
NA,TRBV11-2,TRBJ2-6,NA,CASSFKGKGANVLTF,TGTGCCAGCAGCTTCAAGGGGAAGGGGGCCAACGTCCTGACTTTC
TRBD2,TRBV6-5,TRBJ2-1,NA,CASSGTSRNEQFF,TGTGCCAGCAGCGGGACTAGTAGGAATGAGCAGTTCTTC
TRBD2,TRBV4-1,TRBJ2-1,NA,CASSQGARGGAPEQFF,TGCGCCAGCAGCCAAGGGGCTCGCGGGGGGGCGCCTGAGCAGTTCTTC
NA,TRBV6-2/TRBV6-3,TRBJ2-7,NA,CASSSIQGGEQYF,TGTGCCAGCAGTTCGATACAGGGTGGCGAGCAGTACTTC
NA,TRBV4-1,TRBJ2-7,once,CASSQERQSYDEQYF,TGCGCCAGCAGCCAAGAGAGACAGTCCTATGACGAGCAGTACTTC
TRBD2,TRBV13,TRBJ2-4,NA,CASRGGGQNIQYF,TGTGCCAGCAGGGGCGGGGGTCAAAACATTCAGTACTTC